The 27 T cell receptor beta chains below all came from one sample that was sequenced in a study of T cells in Graves' hyperthyroidism and ophthalmopathy. RNA transcripts served as the template for amplifying TCR beta CDR3 regions. In the first-round RT-PCR of the TCR CDR3, the HTBI primer set was used. TCRdb reanalysed the multiplex PCR reads using MiXCR and keeps one entry per CDR3 protein. This repertoire shows about 400,000 distinct CDR3 sequences, roughly 15% found once; its top ten account for 20%. Input material: blood. These TCRs come from a woman in her twenties or thirties with Graves' ophthalmopathy.

This clonotype was counted a few times. J is TRBJ1-1 and V is TRBV27; the D gene is possibly TRBD1 (6 bases). The CDR3 contains 14 residues. Germline V gene sequence: CDR1 MNHEY, CDR2 SMNVEV (reference sequence). Trimming stripped 5 bases from V and 6 bases from J, with 16 bases between. CDR3 residues: CASSLKKQGPEAFF. CDR3 coding DNA: TGTGCCAGCAGTCTCAAAAAACAGGGTCCTGAAGCTTTCTTT.

This clonotype has a count of ten or more. The V gene is TRBV3-1, the J gene TRBJ1-3; D call uncertain. CDR3 length: 14 amino acids. V was cut by 1 base and J by 2 bases, with 6 bases left in between. CDR1 is LGHDT and CDR2 is YNNKEL in the germline V gene (reference sequence). CDR3 sequence reads: CASSQGLPGNTIYF. The CDR3 DNA reads TGTGCCAGCAGCCAAGGACTTCCTGGAAACACCATATATTTT.

Ten or more counts support this clonotype. CDR3 in amino acids: CSAPNGYLNTEAFF. CDR3 sequence (DNA): TGCAGTGCTCCCAACGGATACCTGAACACTGAAGCTTTCTTT. The gene calls are TRBV20-1 and TRBJ1-1; D is undetermined. The V and J ends lost 5 bases and 0 bases respectively, with 13 bases between them. The CDR3 consists of 14 residues. Germline V gene sequence: CDR1 DFQATT, CDR2 SNEGSKA (reference sequence).

The chain employs TRBV6-1 and TRBJ2-4; D gene unclear. Trimming stripped 3 bases from V and 0 bases from J, with 12 bases between. CDR3 length equals 16 residues. Germline CDR1 reads MNHNS; CDR2 reads SASEGT. Written as DNA, the CDR3 is TGTGCCAGCAGTGAGTTACAAGGCGGAGCCAAAAACATTCAGTACTTC. It yields the protein CASSELQGGAKNIQYF.

In this sample, this clonotype turned up many times. The chain joins TRBV5-1 to TRBJ2-5; the D gene is possibly TRBD1 (6 bases). CDR1 and CDR2 (germline): SGHRS, YFSETQ. This CDR3 is 17 amino acids long. Trimming removed 4 bases at V and 7 bases at J, with 26 bases between. The CDR3 here is CASSREPPTGLSRTQYF. The CDR3 coding sequence is TGCGCCAGCAGCCGAGAACCTCCGACAGGCCTATCAAGGACCCAGTACTTC.

This clonotype showed up many times. The chain links TRBV6-1 to TRBJ1-1; a possible D gene is TRBD1 (6 bases). V was clipped by 5 bases and J by 0 bases, with 10 bases between them. The CDR3 extends over 14 amino acids. The germline V gene encodes CDR1 MNHNS and CDR2 SASEGT. This CDR3 reads CASSRGQMNTEAFF. The CDR3 nucleotides read TGTGCCAGCAGTAGAGGACAGATGAACACTGAAGCTTTCTTT.

This clonotype was seen repeatedly, ten times or more. The genes are TRBV5-5 and TRBJ2-3, with a possible D match to TRBD2 (6 bases). CDR1 and CDR2 from the germline V gene are SGHKS and YYEKEE (reference sequence). Trimming pared 2 bases from V and 0 bases from J, leaving 19 bases between. CDR3 length: 18 amino acids. The CDR3 is CASSFQGSRGTSTDTQYF. DNA for the CDR3: TGTGCCAGCAGCTTTCAGGGAAGTCGGGGGACTAGCACAGATACGCAGTATTTT.

This clonotype was seen many times. The CDR3 DNA reads TGTGCCAGCAGTCGCCAGCCTCGGGATACGCAGTATTTT. Protein product: CASSRQPRDTQYF. This rearrangement joins TRBV2 to TRBJ2-3; D call uncertain. The CDR3 sequence is 13 residues long. V lost 5 bases and J 6 bases, leaving 12 bases between the germline ends. Germline V CDR1 and CDR2: SNHLY, FYNNEI. Based on the CDR3 plus reference TRBV2 and TRBJ2-3, the full variable domain is EPEVTQTPSHQVTQMGQEVILRCVPISNHLYFYWYRQILGQKVEFLVSFYNNEISEKSEIFDDQFSVERPDGSNFTLKIRSTKLEDSAMYFCASSRQPRDTQYFGPGTRLTVL.

This clonotype was observed a handful of times. This may be a read error: a much more frequent sequence differs by one nucleotide. J is TRBJ2-2 and V is TRBV12-3 or TRBV12-4; tentatively, D is TRBD2 (5 bases). The CDR3 is 15 amino acids. The CDR3 DNA reads TGTGCCAGCAGTTTAGCGTTTGCGAACACCGGGGAGCTGCTTTTT. This codes for CASSLAFANTGELLF.

The chain recombines TRBV9 with TRBJ2-2; D remains ambiguous. The V gene lost 0 bases and the J gene lost 3 bases, with 3 bases spanning the gap. Germline V gene data show CDR1 as SGDLS and CDR2 as YYNGEE. The CDR3 is 13 amino acids. CDR3 nucleotide sequence: TGTGCCAGCAGCGTAGTCGACACCGGGGAGCTGTTTTTT. Encoded protein: CASSVVDTGELFF.

This clonotype was counted many times. The V gene is TRBV18, the J gene TRBJ1-2; 7 bases line up with TRBD1. This CDR3 spans 15 amino acids. Looked up from germline, CDR1 is KGHSH and CDR2 is LQKENI. V shed 5 bases and J 3 bases; nucleotides not matched to a gene: 9. The CDR3 bases are TGTGCCAGCTCAACTCGGGGGGGACAGTACTATGGCTACACCTTC. Amino acids: CASSTRGGQYYGYTF.

This clonotype appeared many times. The chain links TRBV30 to TRBJ2-3; TRBD2 aligns across 8 bases. V shed 8 bases and J 5 bases; nucleotides not matched to a gene: 15. This CDR3 contains 15 residues. Germline V gene sequence: CDR1 GTSNPN, CDR2 SVGIG (reference sequence). The CDR3 coding sequence is TGTGCCCGAAATCGGATGCGCGGGGGGAAAGATACGCAGTATTTT. Translated, it gives CARNRMRGGKDTQYF.

This clonotype was recorded a few times. The J gene is TRBJ2-1, the V gene TRBV20-1; D is ambiguous. The V gene's germline CDR1 is DFQATT and CDR2 SNEGSKA (reference sequence). The CDR3 sequence is 13 residues long. Trimming stripped 5 bases from V and 3 bases from J, with 11 bases between. DNA of the CDR3: TGCAGTGCTTATAGACCCAACTACAATGAGCAGTTCTTC. It codes for CSAYRPNYNEQFF.

The rearrangement links TRBV5-4 to TRBJ2-3; D assignment may be TRBD1 or TRBD2 (5 bases each). CDR1 is SGHNT, CDR2 YYREEE, per germline (reference sequence). This CDR3 comprises 15 residues. The germline V and J ends were trimmed by 1 base and 1 base, with 10 bases remaining between them. This chain's CDR3 is CASSLPGPGTDTQYF. In DNA, the CDR3 is TGTGCCAGCAGCTTGCCGGGACCCGGCACAGATACGCAGTATTTT. Variable domain in full (rest from reference TRBV5-4 and TRBJ2-3): ETGVTQSPTHLIKTRGQQVTLRCSSQSGHNTVSWYQQALGQGPQFIFQYYREEENGRGNFPPRFSGLQFPNYSSELNVNALELDDSALYLCASSLPGPGTDTQYFGPGTRLTVL.

V gene TRBV7-3 combines with J gene TRBJ2-2; 10 bases are a match to TRBD2. Trimming cost V 3 bases and J 4 bases; bases outside gene matches: 8. This CDR3 spans 17 amino acids. The germline gives CDR1 SGHTA, CDR2 FQGTGA. CDR3 coding DNA: TGTGCCAGCAGCTTGAGCGGGGGGGCTCTCCCCACCGGGGAGCTGTTTTTT. The encoded protein is CASSLSGGALPTGELFF.

At least ten counts were recorded for this clonotype. The chain combines TRBV5-1 with TRBJ2-7; TRBD2 matches at 8 bases. The J segment lost 0 bases and the V segment lost 3 bases, leaving 8 bases of the junction unmatched. The CDR3 runs 16 residues. Per the germline V gene, CDR1 is SGHRS and CDR2 is YFSETQ. The CDR3 DNA sequence: TGCGCCAGCAGCTCGGTGATAGCGGGGAGCTCCTACGAGCAGTACTTC. It yields the protein CASSSVIAGSSYEQYF.

This clonotype was detected a few times. The rearrangement uses TRBV6-1 and TRBJ2-1; no clear D gene. Trimming stripped 5 bases from V and 0 bases from J, with 20 bases between. The CDR3 length is 18 residues. Germline assignment: CDR1 MNHNS and CDR2 SASEGT. The DNA for the CDR3 is TGTGCCAGCAGTCCCTTCTTTCATGCGGTGAGCTCCTACAATGAGCAGTTCTTC. It translates to CASSPFFHAVSSYNEQFF.

This clonotype was picked up many times. The chain couples TRBV7-9 to TRBJ1-2; a weak D match, TRBD1 (5 bases). Germline lookup yields CDR1 SEHNR and CDR2 FQNEAQ (reference sequence). This CDR3 has 13 amino acids. The germline V and J ends were trimmed by 5 bases and 8 bases, with 15 bases remaining between them. The DNA for the CDR3 is TGTGCCAGCAGCGTCCCGGGGCTCTTGGGCTACACCTTC. Amino acid sequence: CASSVPGLLGYTF.

This clonotype came up a few times. This rearrangement joins TRBV5-4 to TRBJ2-7; 8 bases are a match to TRBD2. The CDR3 is 14 amino acids. With 5 bases clipped from V and 4 bases from J, the junction kept 8 bases outside the gene matches. Germline V gene sequence: CDR1 SGHNT, CDR2 YYREEE (reference sequence). DNA for the CDR3: TGTGCCAGCAGTCCGGGAGGGTTTCCTTACGAGCAGTACTTC. Protein sequence: CASSPGGFPYEQYF.

The chain couples TRBV5-4 to TRBJ2-2; 7 positions agree with TRBD2. Germline CDR1 is SGHNT and CDR2 is YYREEE (reference sequence). The CDR3 runs to 15 residues. The J segment lost 5 bases and the V segment lost 4 bases, leaving 8 bases of the junction unmatched. CDR3 amino acids: CASSRDWGGTGELFF. CDR3 nucleotides: TGTGCCAGCAGCCGAGATTGGGGGGGGACCGGGGAGCTGTTTTTT.

Comment on this clonotype: This could be a read error, since a much larger clone is one nucleotide away. The chain is built from TRBV28 and TRBJ1-2; 9 nucleotides align to TRBD1. Germline assignment: CDR1 MDHEN and CDR2 SYDVKM. This CDR3 comprises 12 residues. The CDR3 nucleotides are TGTGTCAGCAGGGGGACAGGGCGAGGCTACACCTTC. It specifies CVSRGTGRGYTF.

In its sample, this clonotype was seen a few times. The gene calls are TRBV20-1 and TRBJ1-4; TRBD1 matches 8 bases. CDR3 length equals 15 residues. Germline V CDR1 and CDR2: DFQATT, SNEGSKA (reference sequence). The V segment lost 6 bases and the J segment 5 bases; nucleotides outside the gene matches: 11. The CDR3 loop is CSALGQGGKNEKLFF. In nucleotides, the CDR3 is TGCAGTGCCCTTGGACAGGGAGGGAAAAATGAAAAACTGTTTTTT.

The table lists this clonotype with many counts. The V call is TRBV18, the J call TRBJ1-5, with 7 bases identical to TRBD1. With V trimmed by 4 bases and J by 7 bases, 7 bases remained unmatched. CDR3 size: 14 residues. Germline CDR1 is KGHSH and CDR2 is LQKENI. In DNA, the CDR3 is TGTGCCAGCTCACGTGAGGGGGCCCGCCAGCCCCAGCATTTT. Translating gives CASSREGARQPQHF.

This clonotype occurred many times. The chain couples TRBV27 to TRBJ2-2; D is ambiguous. The CDR3 is made up of 11 amino acids. The V gene's germline CDR1 is MNHEY and CDR2 SMNVEV (reference sequence). V lost 6 bases to trimming and J lost 7 bases, with 6 bases between them. CDR3 nucleotide sequence: TGTGCCAGCAGATTGGGCGGGGAGCTGTTTTTT. Amino acid sequence: CASRLGGELFF.

V is TRBV20-1 and J is TRBJ2-3; 10 bases are shared with TRBD2. Per germline, CDR1 DFQATT and CDR2 SNEGSKA (reference sequence). The junction had 9 bases not matched to a gene; V was cut back by 3 bases and J by 0 bases. The CDR3 has 17 amino acids. The CDR3, as DNA: TGCAGTGCTAGGAGCGGGGGGGACACCGCGAGCACAGATACGCAGTATTTT. It is translated as CSARSGGDTASTDTQYF.

This clonotype was seen at least ten times. The chain joins TRBV6-2 or TRBV6-3 to TRBJ1-5; D is possibly TRBD1 (6 bases). Germline CDR1 is MNHEY and CDR2 is SVGEGT. Trimming cost V 2 bases and J 7 bases, with 9 bases left between them. The CDR3 is 13 amino acids. The CDR3 here is CASSYEGGQPQHF. The CDR3 nucleotides are TGTGCCAGCAGTTACGAGGGGGGGCAGCCCCAGCATTTT.

The sample holds many counts of this clonotype. The rearrangement uses TRBV12-3 or TRBV12-4 and TRBJ2-7; D uncertain. V gave up 6 bases and J gave up 0 bases, with 12 bases separating them. CDR3 length: 14 amino acids. The CDR3 spells CASSLTTVSYEQYF. DNA for the CDR3: TGTGCCAGCAGCCTAACGACGGTCTCCTACGAGCAGTACTTC.